These T cell receptor beta chains were read from a single sample in a study of tumor and adjacent non-tumor tissue in lung cancer. TCRdb ran MiXCR on the multiplex PCR reads and lists one entry per CDR3 protein. The table records 75,000 to 80,000 distinct CDR3 sequences, roughly 80% of them present only once. The sequencing input was lung tumor tissue. The receptors were gathered from a woman between 50 and 59 years old with non-small cell lung cancer. The CDR3 runs from the conserved cysteine through the conserved F or W. D genes are given only for firm matches. For some rows the clone size is stated as once, few or many, or as a class when expanded; others skip it.

V gene	J gene	clone size	D gene	CDR3 DNA	CDR3 protein
TRBV29-1	TRBJ2-2	-	TRBD2	TGCAGCGCTCTTAGCGGGAGTGGGAACACTGGGGAGCTGTTCTTT	CSALSGSGNTGELFF
TRBV24-1	TRBJ2-3	-	-	TGTTCCACCAGTGAAGGGTCGAAGACCGATACGCAGTATTTT	CSTSEGSKTDTQYF
TRBV6-6	TRBJ2-1	-	-	TGTGCCAGTAGTTATCCTCGGGGAGACGCCTACGATGAGCAGTTCTTC	CASSYPRGDAYDEQFF
TRBV20-1	TRBJ2-7	-	-	TGCAGTGCTAGAGCCGGGAGAGGGTCGTACGAGCACTACTTC	CSARAGRGSYEHYF
TRBV29-1	TRBJ2-5	-	-	TGCAGCGTTGTCAGGAATGTGGAGACCCAGTACTTC	CSVVRNVETQYF
TRBV20-1	TRBJ2-5	-	TRBD2	TGCAGTGCCGGGGCATGGGGGGGAGCGACCCAGTACTTC	CSAGAWGGATQYF
TRBV6-5	TRBJ2-7	many	TRBD2	TGTGCCGGCAGAAATAGCGGGAGTGACGAGCAGTACTTC	CAGRNSGSDEQYF
TRBV12-3/TRBV12-4	TRBJ2-1	few	TRBD1	TGTGTCAGCAGCCGGACAGGGGGGGACAATGAGCAGTTCTTC	CVSSRTGGDNEQFF
TRBV7-9	TRBJ2-5	-	-	TGTGCCAGCAGCTTATGGGAAGGGGGAAATAAAGAGACCCAGTACTTC	CASSLWEGGNKETQYF
TRBV20-1	TRBJ2-1	-	TRBD2	TGTAGTGCTCGAGATAGCGGGAGTCGGAATGAGCAGTTATTC	CSARDSGSRNEQLF
TRBV20-1	TRBJ1-5	-	-	TGCAGTGTCCTATTCGCGGGGAGAATGAGGGGTAATCAGCCCCAGCATTTT	CSVLFAGRMRGNQPQHF
TRBV11-2	TRBJ2-1	-	TRBD2	TGTGCCAGCAGTTTTGTAGCGGGAGTAAACAATGAGCAGTTCTTC	CASSFVAGVNNEQFF
TRBV12-3/TRBV12-4	TRBJ2-3	-	-	TGTGCCAGCACTTGGCGGTCCCGCACAGATACGCAGTATTTT	CASTWRSRTDTQYF
TRBV29-1	TRBJ1-2	medium-sized	-	TGCAGCGTGGCAGGGTTCTATGGCTACACCTTC	CSVAGFYGYTF
TRBV6-1	TRBJ1-1	once	-	TGTGCCACTAGGTATTACACTGAAGCTTTCTTT	CATRYYTEAFF
TRBV30	TRBJ2-1	-	-	TGTGCCTGGATACGTGTCAGGTGGAAGTACAATGAGCAGTTCTTC	CAWIRVRWKYNEQFF
TRBV15	TRBJ2-7	many	TRBD1	TGTGCCACCAGCAAAGACAGGGTTGGCGAGCAGTACTTC	CATSKDRVGEQYF
TRBV29-1	TRBJ2-5	once	TRBD2	TGCAGCGTAGCCGGGGGTAGCGGGAGAGTTGGGGAGATCCAGTACTTC	CSVAGGSGRVGEIQYF
TRBV19	TRBJ1-5	-	-	TGTGCCAGTAGTACAGGACGACAGGCCCGGGGACAGCCCCAGCATTTT	CASSTGRQARGQPQHF
TRBV6-6	TRBJ2-2	-	TRBD2	TGTGCCAGCACTGCGGGAGCCGGGGAACTGTTGTTT	CASTAGAGELLF
TRBV4-2	TRBJ2-3	-	-	TGTGCCAGCAGCCTCGCTCTAGTGGGTGATACTCAGTATTTT	CASSLALVGDTQYF
TRBV14	TRBJ2-1	-	TRBD1	TGTGCCAGCAGGCCGATGCCTGGACAGGCCCACAATGAGCAGTTCTTC	CASRPMPGQAHNEQFF
TRBV6-2/TRBV6-3	TRBJ2-2	-	-	TGTGCCAGCAGTTACGGGGCTAGTAAAATGGTGAACACCCGGGAGCTGTTTTTT	CASSYGASKMVNTRELFF
TRBV12-3/TRBV12-4	TRBJ2-3	-	-	TGTCCCAGCTGCCCTAACGCGATCACAGATACGCAGTATTTT	CPSCPNAITDTQYF
TRBV5-4	TRBJ1-1	once	-	TGTGTCAGCAGCTTGGTTGGGAACGCTGAAGCTTTCTTT	CVSSLVGNAEAFF
TRBV12-3/TRBV12-4	TRBJ2-1	-	-	TGTGTCAGCAGGGTGGCAGGGTATAATGAGCAATTCTTC	CVSRVAGYNEQFF
TRBV6-1	TRBJ2-7	-	TRBD1	TGTGACAGCAGCGAACAGGGGACAGGGGGCTACGAGCAGTACTTC	CDSSEQGTGGYEQYF
TRBV6-5	TRBJ2-2	-	-	TGTACCAGCTGCCCCAACCCAGGGGCGAACACCGGGGAGCTGTTTTTT	CTSCPNPGANTGELFF
TRBV20-1	TRBJ2-1	-	-	TGCAATGCTAATCCTAGTCGGGCCTACAATGAGCAGTTCTTC	CNANPSRAYNEQFF
TRBV18	TRBJ2-1	-	-	TGTGCCAGCTCACCACCGCTGGCAGGTTTTTACAATGAGCAGTTCTTC	CASSPPLAGFYNEQFF
TRBV14	TRBJ2-3	-	-	TGTGCCCGCAGCCTCCAGGGATCGCGCACAGATACGCAGTTTTTT	CARSLQGSRTDTQFF
TRBV4-3	TRBJ2-1	-	TRBD2	TGCGCCAGCAGCCAAGAATTTAGCGGGAGGGTGAGCTTCTACAATGAGCAGTTCTTT	CASSQEFSGRVSFYNEQFF
TRBV11-2	TRBJ2-7	-	-	TGCGCCAGCAGCTTAGCGTTGGGCCCGTCCTACGAGCAGTGCTTC	CASSLALGPSYEQCF
TRBV15	TRBJ2-4	few	-	TGTGCCACCAGCTTCGTGGGAGAGGACATTCAGTACTTC	CATSFVGEDIQYF
TRBV20-1	TRBJ2-2	once	-	TGCTGTGCCGCAGTGGGGAACACCGGGGAGCTGTTTTTT	CCAAVGNTGELFF
TRBV12-3/TRBV12-4	TRBJ2-3	many	TRBD2	TGTGCCAGCACCCTGGCGGGAGGGAGTAGCACAGATACGCAGTATTTT	CASTLAGGSSTDTQYF
TRBV24-1	TRBJ2-5	-	-	TGTGCCATCAGTCCTTCTGCAGGGTCCCTCCAAGAGACTCAGTACTTC	CAISPSAGSLQETQYF
TRBV20-1	TRBJ1-1	-	-	TGCAGTACCAGCGGGCAGGGGCGCACTGAAGCTTTCTTT	CSTSGQGRTEAFF
TRBV29-1	TRBJ2-4	-	-	TGCAGCGTCGCCTTCAGGTCAGGTGTGGCGGACAATCAGTATTTC	CSVAFRSGVADNQYF
TRBV20-1	TRBJ2-7	-	-	TGCAGTGCTAGATACATGCAGGCCCTTTCCTACGAGCGGTACTTC	CSARYMQALSYERYF
TRBV20-1	TRBJ2-5	medium-sized	-	TGCAGTGCTCCAGGAGGAAGTTTAAGAGAGACCCAGTACTTC	CSAPGGSLRETQYF
TRBV29-1	TRBJ1-6	-	-	TGCAACGTTGTGGACAGTGGTAATTCACCCCTCCACTTT	CNVVDSGNSPLHF
TRBV2	TRBJ1-2	few	-	TGTGCCAGCAGTGAGGAGCTCGGGGGCTACACCTTC	CASSEELGGYTF
TRBV6-2/TRBV6-3	TRBJ2-5	-	TRBD1	TGTGCCAGCAGGAACAGGGGCTTGGAGAGCCAGTACTTC	CASRNRGLESQYF
TRBV4-1	TRBJ2-5	-	-	TGCGCCAGCAGCCAAGCCAAGAGGGACGGTCAAGAGACCCACTACTTC	CASSQAKRDGQETHYF
TRBV7-9	TRBJ2-7	many	-	TGTGCCAGCAGCCCCCCGTGGGGGGACCACGAGCAGTACTTC	CASSPPWGDHEQYF
TRBV7-9	TRBJ1-1	-	-	TGCGCCAGCATCTCTCGCGGGGGTCACACTGAAGCTTTCTTT	CASISRGGHTEAFF
TRBV20-1	TRBJ2-3	-	TRBD2	TGCAGTGCAGGGGGCCCCGGGACTAGCTGGAGCGCAGATACGCAGTATTTT	CSAGGPGTSWSADTQYF
TRBV29-1	TRBJ2-3	-	-	TGCAGCGCCCGTGGTTCAACTAGCAGAAGCACAGATACGCAGTATTTT	CSARGSTSRSTDTQYF
TRBV11-3	TRBJ2-2	-	TRBD2	TGTGCCAGCAGTCGTGATGACACGGGACTAGCGGGTCGGACCGGGGAGCTGTTTTTT	CASSRDDTGLAGRTGELFF
TRBV7-2	TRBJ2-3	few	-	TGTGCCAGCAGCACGGACACATTCAATACGCAGTATTTT	CASSTDTFNTQYF
TRBV20-1	TRBJ2-5	once	-	TGCAGTGCTAGACAGTCTTTACAAGATACCCAGTACTTC	CSARQSLQDTQYF
TRBV11-2	TRBJ2-1	-	TRBD2	TGTACCAGCACCCCAGAGGGCGGGGGAAGCCCCTACAATGAGCAGTTCTTT	CTSTPEGGGSPYNEQFF